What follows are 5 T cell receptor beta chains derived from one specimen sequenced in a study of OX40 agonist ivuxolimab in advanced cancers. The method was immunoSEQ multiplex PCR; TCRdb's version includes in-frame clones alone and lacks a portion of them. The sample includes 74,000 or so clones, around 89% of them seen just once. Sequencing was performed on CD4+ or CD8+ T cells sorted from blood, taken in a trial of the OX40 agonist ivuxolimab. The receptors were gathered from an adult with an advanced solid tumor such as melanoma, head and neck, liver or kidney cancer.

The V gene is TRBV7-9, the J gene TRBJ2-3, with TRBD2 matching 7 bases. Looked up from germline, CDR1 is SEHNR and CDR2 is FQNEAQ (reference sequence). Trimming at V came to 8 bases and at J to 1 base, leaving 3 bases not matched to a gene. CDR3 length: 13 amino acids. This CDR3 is CASCLAGTDTQYF. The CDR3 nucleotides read TGTGCCAGCTGCCTAGCGGGCACAGATACGCAGTATTTT.

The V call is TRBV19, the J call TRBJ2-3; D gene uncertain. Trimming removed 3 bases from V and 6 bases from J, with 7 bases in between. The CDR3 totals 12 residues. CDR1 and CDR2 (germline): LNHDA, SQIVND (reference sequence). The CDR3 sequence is CASSMFRDTQYF. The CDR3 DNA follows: TGTGCCAGTAGTATGTTTCGGGATACGCAGTATTTT.

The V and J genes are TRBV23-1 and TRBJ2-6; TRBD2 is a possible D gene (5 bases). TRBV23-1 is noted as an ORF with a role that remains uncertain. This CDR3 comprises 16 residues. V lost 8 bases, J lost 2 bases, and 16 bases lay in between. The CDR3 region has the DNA TGCGCCAGCCCCCGGGCGGGCACCACTGGGGCCAACGTCCTGACTTTC. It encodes CASPRAGTTGANVLTF.

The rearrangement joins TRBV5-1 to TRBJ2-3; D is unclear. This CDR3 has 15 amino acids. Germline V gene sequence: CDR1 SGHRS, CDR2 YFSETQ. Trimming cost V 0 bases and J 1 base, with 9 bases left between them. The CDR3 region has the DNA TGCGCCAGCAGCTTGGGATCTCGGGGCACAGATACGCAGTATTTT. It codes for CASSLGSRGTDTQYF.

The CDR3 reads CASSASGFYYGYTF. The CDR3 bases are TGTGCCAGCAGCGCCTCAGGGTTCTACTATGGCTACACCTTC. The rearrangement joins TRBV9 to TRBJ1-2, with D possibly TRBD1 on 5 matching bases. CDR3 size: 14 residues. The V gene's germline CDR1 is SGDLS and CDR2 YYNGEE. The ends were cut back, 3 bases at V and 3 bases at J, with 12 bases in the middle.